The 7 T cell receptor beta chains given below trace back to one sample, sequenced in a study of immune heterogeneity within non-small cell lung tumors. Bulk tumor gDNA, roughly 600 ng per sample, served as the TCR template. Several far-apart biopsies were taken per primary tumor during surgery. Those enrolled were patients newly diagnosed with untreated non-small cell lung cancer and undergoing curative surgery. Multiplex PCR employing 32 V and 13 J primers generated amplicons of the TCR beta CDR3. From the multiplex PCR reads, TCRdb called clonotypes with MiXCR, one entry per CDR3 protein. The repertoire holds approximately 31,000 distinct CDR3 sequences, with around 26% as singletons. Sequencing was carried out using lung tumor tissue. All receptors come from a man aged 40-49 years with non-small cell lung cancer.

Concerning this clonotype: It may be a read error: a sequence one base away is much more abundant. CDR3 loop: CAISQGSGNYNSPLHF. The CDR3 DNA reads as TGCGCCATCAGCCAAGGGTCAGGGAACTATAATTCACCCCTCCACTTT. The chain uses TRBV4-1 and TRBJ1-6; a possible D gene is TRBD1 (5 bases). The CDR3 runs 16 residues. Germline CDR1 MGHRA, CDR2 YSYEKL.

On this clonotype: A much larger clone sits a single nucleotide away, making a read error possible. This chain uses TRBV7-9 with TRBJ1-6, with 7 bases identical to TRBD1. CDR3 length equals 16 residues. CDR1 is SEHNR and CDR2 is FQNEAQ in the germline V gene (reference sequence). CDR3 amino acids: CASSQGQPSYNSPLNF. The CDR3 DNA reads as TGTGCCAGCAGCCAGGGACAGCCCTCCTATAATTCACCCCTCAACTTT. Full variable domain (remainder filled in from reference TRBV7-9 and TRBJ1-6): DTGVSQNPRHKITKRGQNVTFRCDPISEHNRLYWYRQTLGQGPEFLTYFQNEAQLEKSRLLSDRFSAERPKGSFSTLEIQRTEQGDSAMYLCASSQGQPSYNSPLNFGNGTRLTVT.

This clonotype is medium-sized within its sample. The chain carries TRBV5-1 and TRBJ1-2; D uncertain. Germline V gene data show CDR1 as SGHRS and CDR2 as YFSETQ. The CDR3 length is 16 residues. The V end lost 0 bases, the J end lost 1 base, and 13 bases lay between the germline ends. The DNA of the CDR3 is TGCGCCAGCAGCTTGGCCGGAAGGAACGATAACTATGGCTACACCTTC. This encodes CASSLAGRNDNYGYTF.

Points on this clonotype: No conserved phenylalanine or tryptophan ends this CDR3, so it is likely a read error. The chain joins TRBV11-3 to TRBJ2-7; D gene uncertain. Germline CDR1 SGHNT, CDR2 YENEEA. This CDR3 comprises 14 residues. Trimming pared 1 base from V and 6 bases from J, leaving 13 bases between. CDR3: CASSLGLNLPEQYL. The CDR3 DNA sequence: TGTGCCAGCAGCTTAGGTCTGAACCTCCCCGAGCAGTACCTC.

This clonotype has a count of ten or more. The chain combines TRBV2 with TRBJ2-7; D not resolved. The CDR3 length is 14 residues. Trimming stripped 6 bases from V and 0 bases from J, with 12 bases between. The germline V gene has CDR1 SNHLY and CDR2 FYNNEI. The CDR3 loop is CASRPGPDSYEQYF. The CDR3 DNA reads as TGTGCCAGCAGGCCCGGACCAGACTCCTACGAGCAGTACTTC.

This rearrangement joins TRBV7-3 to TRBJ2-1, with D tentatively TRBD1 (8 bases). V dropped 1 base and J dropped 9 bases, with 19 bases sitting between them. There are 16 residues in the CDR3. Germline values: CDR1 SGHTA, CDR2 FQGTGA. The CDR3 coding sequence is TGTGCCAGCAGCTTAAATAGCGGGCCAGGACAGGGTGAGCAGTTCTTC. Its translation: CASSLNSGPGQGEQFF. Together with reference TRBV7-3 and TRBJ2-1, the CDR3 gives the full variable domain: GAGVSQTPSNKVTEKGKYVELRCDPISGHTALYWYRQSLGQGPEFLIYFQGTGAADDSGLPNDRFFAVRPEGSVSTLKIQRTERGDSAVYLCASSLNSGPGQGEQFFGPGTRLTVL.

Regarding this clonotype: One end of the junction fails to match germline, which may point to a read error. This sequence joins TRBV19 and TRBJ2-2; D possibly matches TRBD1 or TRBD2 (6 bases each). Germline CDR1 reads LNHDA; CDR2 reads SQIVND (reference sequence). The CDR3 is 16 amino acids. The CDR3 DNA follows: TGTACCAGTAGTCGAGGGGGGATCGTGTACACCGGGGAGCTGTTTTTT. It codes for CTSSRGGIVYTGELFF.